This T cell receptor (beta chain) derives from a study of PD-L1 blockade in urothelial cancer. Background on the study: Typically, measured as a median, blood samples had over 120,000 T cells.

Indicated time point: pretreatment peripheral blood. The repertoire was sequenced with immunoSEQ multiplex PCR; TCRdb's copy has only in-frame clones and lacks some. This table holds over 75,000 clones, more than 70% found once. With regard to this clone: Its specificity is not known.

Broader study findings: Survival was better when pretreatment blood TCR clonality fell below the median.

The CDR3 is 13 residues long. Per the germline V gene, CDR1 is LNHDA and CDR2 is SQIVND (reference sequence). Trimming shortened V by 5 bases and J by 4 bases, and 11 bases separated the two germline ends. This sequence was found in a woman aged 80 or older with urothelial cancer. The specimen was PBMCs, collected around atezolizumab (anti-PD-L1) treatment. V and J are TRBV19 and TRBJ1-2; D remains unclear. The CDR3 loop reads CASSDPGSYGYTF. The CDR3 nucleotides read TGTGCCAGTAGTGACCCGGGGAGCTATGGCTACACCTTC.